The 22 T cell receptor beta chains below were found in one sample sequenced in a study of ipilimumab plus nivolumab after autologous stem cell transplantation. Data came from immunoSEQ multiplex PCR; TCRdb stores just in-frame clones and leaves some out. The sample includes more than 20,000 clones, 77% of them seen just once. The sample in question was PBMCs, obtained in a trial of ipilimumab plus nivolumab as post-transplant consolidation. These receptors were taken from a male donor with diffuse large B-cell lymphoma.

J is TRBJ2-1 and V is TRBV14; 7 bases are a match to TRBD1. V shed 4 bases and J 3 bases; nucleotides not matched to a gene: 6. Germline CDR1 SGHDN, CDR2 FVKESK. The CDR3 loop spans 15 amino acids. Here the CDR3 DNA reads TGTGCCAGCAGCCCCTACAGGGGCGACTACAATGAGCAGTTCTTC. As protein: CASSPYRGDYNEQFF. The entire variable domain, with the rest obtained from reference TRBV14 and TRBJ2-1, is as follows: EAGVTQFPSHSVIEKGQTVTLRCDPISGHDNLYWYRRVMGKEIKFLLHFVKESKQDESGMPNNRFLAERTGGTYSTLKVQPAELEDSGVYFCASSPYRGDYNEQFFGPGTRLTVL.

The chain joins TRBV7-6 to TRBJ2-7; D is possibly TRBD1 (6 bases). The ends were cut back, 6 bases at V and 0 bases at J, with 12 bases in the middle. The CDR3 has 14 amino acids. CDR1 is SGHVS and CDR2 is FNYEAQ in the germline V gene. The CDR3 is CASRRTASSYEQYF. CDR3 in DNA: TGTGCCAGCAGGCGGACAGCGAGCTCCTACGAGCAGTACTTC.

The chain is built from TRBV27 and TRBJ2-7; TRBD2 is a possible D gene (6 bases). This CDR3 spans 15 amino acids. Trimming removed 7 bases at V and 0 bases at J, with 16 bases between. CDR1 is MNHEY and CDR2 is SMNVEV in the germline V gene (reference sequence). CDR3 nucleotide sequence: TGTGCCAGCACCCCAACACGGGGGAGCTCCTACGAGCAGTACTTC. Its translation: CASTPTRGSSYEQYF.

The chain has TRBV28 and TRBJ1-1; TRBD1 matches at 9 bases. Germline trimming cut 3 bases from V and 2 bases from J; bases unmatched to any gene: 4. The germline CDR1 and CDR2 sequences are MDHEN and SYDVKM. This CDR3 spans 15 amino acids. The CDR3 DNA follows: TGTGCCAGCAGTTTGACAGGGGGTGTTAACACTGAAGCTTTCTTT. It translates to CASSLTGGVNTEAFF.

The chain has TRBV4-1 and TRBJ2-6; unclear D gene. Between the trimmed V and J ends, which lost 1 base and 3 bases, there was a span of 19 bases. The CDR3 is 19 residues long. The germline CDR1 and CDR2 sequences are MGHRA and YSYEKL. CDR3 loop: CASSQVVAGLLVGANVLTF. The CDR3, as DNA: TGCGCCAGCAGCCAAGTAGTCGCCGGCCTATTGGTTGGGGCCAACGTCCTGACTTTC.

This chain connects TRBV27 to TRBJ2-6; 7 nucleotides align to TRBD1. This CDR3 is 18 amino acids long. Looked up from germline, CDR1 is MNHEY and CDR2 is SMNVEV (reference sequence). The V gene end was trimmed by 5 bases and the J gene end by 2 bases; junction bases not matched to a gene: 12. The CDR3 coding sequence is TGTGCCAGCAGTGCACCCAAGGGGGCTGGGGCTGGGGCCAACGTCCTGACTTTC. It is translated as CASSAPKGAGAGANVLTF.

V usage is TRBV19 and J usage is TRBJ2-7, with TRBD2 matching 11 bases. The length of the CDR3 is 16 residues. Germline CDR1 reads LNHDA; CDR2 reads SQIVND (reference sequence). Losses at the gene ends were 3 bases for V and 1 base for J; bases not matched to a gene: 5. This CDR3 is CASSISLAGGSYEQYF. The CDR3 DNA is TGTGCCAGTAGTATCTCCCTAGCGGGGGGTTCCTACGAGCAGTACTTC. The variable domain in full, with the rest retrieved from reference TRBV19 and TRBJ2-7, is DGGITQSPKYLFRKEGQNVTLSCEQNLNHDAMYWYRQDPGQGLRLIYYSQIVNDFQKGDIAEGYSVSREKKESFPLTVTSAQKNPTAFYLCASSISLAGGSYEQYFGPGTRLTVT.

The CDR3 sequence: CAITAGGEQYF. CDR3 bases: TGTGCCATCACCGCTGGGGGCGAGCAGTACTTC. This sequence joins TRBV10-3 and TRBJ2-7; D possibly matches TRBD1 or TRBD2 (5 bases each). CDR1 and CDR2 from the germline V gene are ENHRY and SYGVKD. V lost 7 bases, J lost 6 bases, and 10 bases lay in between. The CDR3 is made up of 11 amino acids.

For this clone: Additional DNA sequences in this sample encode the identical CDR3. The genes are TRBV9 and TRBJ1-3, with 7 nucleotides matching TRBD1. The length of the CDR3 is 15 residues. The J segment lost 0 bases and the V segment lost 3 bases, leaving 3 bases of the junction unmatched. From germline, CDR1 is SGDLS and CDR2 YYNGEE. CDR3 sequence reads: CASSEGTASGNTIYF. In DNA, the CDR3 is TGTGCCAGCAGCGAGGGGACAGCCTCTGGAAACACCATATATTTT.

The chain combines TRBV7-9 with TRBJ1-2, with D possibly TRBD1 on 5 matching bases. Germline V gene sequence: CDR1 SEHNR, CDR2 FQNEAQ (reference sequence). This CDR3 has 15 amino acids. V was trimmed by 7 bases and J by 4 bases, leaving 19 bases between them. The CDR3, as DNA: TGTGCCAGCACCCTGGACGGGGGAACGGGCTATGGCTACACCTTC. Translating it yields CASTLDGGTGYGYTF.

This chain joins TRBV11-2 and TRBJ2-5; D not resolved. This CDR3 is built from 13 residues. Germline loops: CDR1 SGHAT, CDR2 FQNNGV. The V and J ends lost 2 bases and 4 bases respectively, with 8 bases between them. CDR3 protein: CASSLPAVETQYF. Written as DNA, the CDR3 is TGTGCCAGCAGCTTACCGGCGGTAGAGACCCAGTACTTC.

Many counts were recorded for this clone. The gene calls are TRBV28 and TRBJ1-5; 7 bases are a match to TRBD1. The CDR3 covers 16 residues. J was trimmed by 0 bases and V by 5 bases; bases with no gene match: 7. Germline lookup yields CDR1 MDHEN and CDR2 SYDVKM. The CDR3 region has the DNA TGTGCCAGCAGTCTACCCAGGGGGGATAGCAATCAGCCCCAGCATTTT. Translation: CASSLPRGDSNQPQHF.

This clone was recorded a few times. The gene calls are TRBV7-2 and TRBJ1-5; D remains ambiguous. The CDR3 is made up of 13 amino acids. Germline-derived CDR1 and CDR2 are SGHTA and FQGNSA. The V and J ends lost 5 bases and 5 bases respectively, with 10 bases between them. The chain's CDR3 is CASSKGRDQPQHF. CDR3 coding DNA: TGTGCCAGCAGCAAAGGTCGGGATCAGCCCCAGCATTTT.

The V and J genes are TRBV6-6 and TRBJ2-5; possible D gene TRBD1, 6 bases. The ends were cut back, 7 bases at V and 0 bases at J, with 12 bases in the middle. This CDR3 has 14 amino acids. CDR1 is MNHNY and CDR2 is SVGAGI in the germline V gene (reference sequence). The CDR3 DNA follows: TGTGCCAGCACCCAGGACAGTTACCAAGAGACCCAGTACTTC. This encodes CASTQDSYQETQYF.

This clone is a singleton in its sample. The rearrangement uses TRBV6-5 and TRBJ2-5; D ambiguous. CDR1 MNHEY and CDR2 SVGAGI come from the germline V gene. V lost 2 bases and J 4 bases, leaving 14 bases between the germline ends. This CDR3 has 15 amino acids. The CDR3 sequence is CASSYPALGRETQYF. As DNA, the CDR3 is TGTGCCAGCAGTTACCCCGCATTGGGTCGAGAGACCCAGTACTTC.

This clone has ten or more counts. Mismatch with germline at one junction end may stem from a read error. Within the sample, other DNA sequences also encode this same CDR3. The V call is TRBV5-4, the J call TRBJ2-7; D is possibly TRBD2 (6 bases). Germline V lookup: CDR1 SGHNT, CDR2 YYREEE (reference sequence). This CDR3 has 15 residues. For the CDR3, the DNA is TGCGCCAGCAGCCAAGGGGACCGCTCGGGGGACGAGCAGTACTTC. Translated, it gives CASSQGDRSGDEQYF.

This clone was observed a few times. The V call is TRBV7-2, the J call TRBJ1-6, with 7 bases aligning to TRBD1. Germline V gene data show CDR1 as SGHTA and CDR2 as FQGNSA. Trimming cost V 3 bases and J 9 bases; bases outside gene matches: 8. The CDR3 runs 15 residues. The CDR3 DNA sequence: TGTGCCAGCAGCTTGGCCGGGACAGCCACTTCACCCCTCCACTTT. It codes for CASSLAGTATSPLHF. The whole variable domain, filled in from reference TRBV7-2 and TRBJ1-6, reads GAGVSQSPSNKVTEKGKDVELRCDPISGHTALYWYRQSLGQGLEFLIYFQGNSAPDKSGLPSDRFSAERTGGSVSTLTIQRTQQEDSAVYLCASSLAGTATSPLHFGNGTRLTVT.

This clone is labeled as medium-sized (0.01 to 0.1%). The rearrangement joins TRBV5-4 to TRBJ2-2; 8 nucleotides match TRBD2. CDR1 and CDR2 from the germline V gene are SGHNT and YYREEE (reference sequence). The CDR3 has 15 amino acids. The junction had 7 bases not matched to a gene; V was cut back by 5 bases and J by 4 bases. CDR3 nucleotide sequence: TGTGCCAGCAGGTCGGGGGGGCTTGGCACCGGGGAGCTGTTTTTT. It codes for CASRSGGLGTGELFF. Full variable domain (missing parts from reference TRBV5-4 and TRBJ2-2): ETGVTQSPTHLIKTRGQQVTLRCSSQSGHNTVSWYQQALGQGPQFIFQYYREEENGRGNFPPRFSGLQFPNYSSELNVNALELDDSALYLCASRSGGLGTGELFFGEGSRLTVL.

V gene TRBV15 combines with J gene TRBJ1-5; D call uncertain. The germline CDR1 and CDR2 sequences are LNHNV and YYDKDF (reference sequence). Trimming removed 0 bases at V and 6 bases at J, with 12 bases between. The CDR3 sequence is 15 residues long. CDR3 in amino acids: CATSRDSTTGQPQHF. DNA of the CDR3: TGTGCCACCAGCAGAGATTCGACAACGGGTCAGCCCCAGCATTTT.

The CDR3 sequence: CASSLWGGGQGGNQPQHF. Written as DNA, the CDR3 is TGTGCCAGCAGTTTATGGGGGGGCGGACAGGGAGGCAATCAGCCCCAGCATTTT. V is TRBV28 and J is TRBJ1-5; 8 positions agree with TRBD1. The CDR3 sequence is 18 residues long. J was trimmed by 2 bases and V by 0 bases; bases with no gene match: 9. The germline V gene has CDR1 MDHEN and CDR2 SYDVKM.

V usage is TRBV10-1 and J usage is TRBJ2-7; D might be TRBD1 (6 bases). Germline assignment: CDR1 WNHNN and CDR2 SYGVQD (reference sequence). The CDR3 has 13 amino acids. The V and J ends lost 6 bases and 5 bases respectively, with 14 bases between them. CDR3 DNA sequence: TGCGCCAGCAGCGGAACAGGGAACGACGAGCAGTACTTC. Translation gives CASSGTGNDEQYF.

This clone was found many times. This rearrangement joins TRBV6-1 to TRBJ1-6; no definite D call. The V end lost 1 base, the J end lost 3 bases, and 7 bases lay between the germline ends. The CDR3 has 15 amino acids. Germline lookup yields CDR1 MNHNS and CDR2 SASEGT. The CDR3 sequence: CASSEGFFYNSPLHF. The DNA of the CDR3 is TGTGCCAGCAGTGAAGGGTTTTTCTATAATTCACCCCTCCACTTT.